These 13 T cell receptor beta chains originate from one sample sequenced in a study of OX40 agonist ivuxolimab in advanced cancers. Measured with immunoSEQ multiplex PCR; TCRdb has only the in-frame clones, and not every one. The sample shows 70,000 to 85,000 clones, approximately 81% of them seen only once. The sample consisted of CD4+ or CD8+ T cells sorted from blood, taken in a trial of the OX40 agonist ivuxolimab. These receptors were taken from an adult with an advanced solid tumor such as melanoma, head and neck, liver or kidney cancer.

The V and J genes are TRBV9 and TRBJ2-2; D is unresolved. This CDR3 spans 12 amino acids. V was trimmed by 0 bases and J by 8 bases, leaving 5 bases between them. Per germline, CDR1 SGDLS and CDR2 YYNGEE. As DNA, the CDR3 is TGTGCCAGCAGCGTAGAATGGGGGGAGCTGTTTTTT. Amino acid sequence: CASSVEWGELFF. Looking up the rest from reference TRBV9 and TRBJ2-2 gives the full variable domain: DSGVTQTPKHLITATGQRVTLRCSPRSGDLSVYWYQQSLDQGLQFLIQYYNGEERAKGNILERFSAQQFPDLHSELNLSSLELGDSALYFCASSVEWGELFFGEGSRLTVL.

The chain carries TRBV7-8 and TRBJ2-1; the D is unclear. CDR1 is SGHVS and CDR2 is FQNEAQ in the germline V gene. The CDR3 has 15 amino acids. V was shortened by 5 bases and J by 0 bases, with 11 bases between the two germline ends. CDR3 sequence: CASSAEWISYNEQFF. The CDR3 nucleotides read TGTGCCAGCAGCGCGGAATGGATCTCCTACAATGAGCAGTTCTTC.

The chain employs TRBV11-2 and TRBJ2-1; 11 bases fit TRBD2. The CDR3 is 15 amino acids. The J segment lost 5 bases and the V segment lost 5 bases, leaving 5 bases of the junction unmatched. In germline, CDR1 is SGHAT, CDR2 FQNNGV. DNA of the CDR3: TGTGCCAGCAGCCGGGGACTAGCGGACCACAATGAGCAGTTCTTC. It is translated as CASSRGLADHNEQFF.

This clone was counted a few times. The rearrangement joins TRBV28 to TRBJ1-4; D possibly corresponds to TRBD1 (6 bases). The CDR3 is 15 amino acids. Between the trimmed V and J ends, which lost 7 bases and 5 bases, there was a span of 17 bases. The germline CDR1 and CDR2 sequences are MDHEN and SYDVKM. The CDR3 reads CASNVGGARNEKLFF. The CDR3 DNA reads as TGTGCCAGCAATGTCGGGGGGGCTAGAAATGAAAAACTGTTTTTT.

V usage is TRBV28 and J usage is TRBJ1-4; 8 bases are shared with TRBD1. CDR3 length equals 15 residues. After removal of 2 bases from V and 10 bases from J, the junction contained 9 bases not matched to a gene. From germline, CDR1 is MDHEN and CDR2 SYDVKM. CDR3 loop: CASSLQQGAWGKLFF. The DNA of the CDR3 is TGTGCCAGCAGTTTACAGCAGGGGGCATGGGGAAAACTGTTTTTT.

The chain combines TRBV5-5 with TRBJ2-5, with 9 bases fitting TRBD2. The CDR3 is made up of 16 amino acids. The germline gives CDR1 SGHKS, CDR2 YYEKEE (reference sequence). J was trimmed by 6 bases and V by 0 bases; bases with no gene match: 9. DNA of the CDR3: TGTGCCAGCAGCTTGGCAGCGGGGGGCGGTATAAAGACCCAGTACTTC. Protein: CASSLAAGGGIKTQYF.

The chain uses TRBV1 and TRBJ2-2; the table's D call, TRBD2, has no DNA check behind it. TRBV1 counts as a pseudogene. This CDR3 region has 15 residues. This CDR3 reads CTSSFAGVNTGELFF. The CDR3 DNA follows: TGCACCAGCAGCTTCGCGGGAGTCAACACCGGGGAGCTGTTTTTT.

This chain uses TRBV7-8 with TRBJ2-3, with 10 positions matching TRBD2. Trimming removed 0 bases from V and 2 bases from J; junction bases left unmatched: 8. Germline V gene data show CDR1 as SGHVS and CDR2 as FQNEAQ. The CDR3 consists of 18 residues. This CDR3 is CASSLAEGLAANTDTQYF. The CDR3 nucleotides read TGTGCCAGCAGCTTAGCGGAAGGACTAGCGGCTAACACAGATACGCAGTATTTT. The complete variable domain, with remaining parts taken from reference TRBV7-8 and TRBJ2-3, reads GAGVSQSPRYKVAKRGQDVALRCDPISGHVSLFWYQQALGQGPEFLTYFQNEAQLDKSGLPSDRFFAERPEGSVSTLKIQRTQQEDSAVYLCASSLAEGLAANTDTQYFGPGTRLTVL.

The chain joins TRBV5-1 to TRBJ2-3, with 11 nucleotides matching TRBD2. V lost 3 bases and J lost 3; bases outside the gene matches: 9. Per germline, CDR1 SGHRS and CDR2 YFSETQ. This CDR3 comprises 17 residues. CDR3 coding DNA: TGCGCCAGCAGCTACCAATTAGCGGGAGGGGTGACAGATACGCAGTATTTT. As protein: CASSYQLAGGVTDTQYF. Filled out from reference TRBV5-1 and TRBJ2-3, the complete variable domain reads KAGVTQTPRYLIKTRGQQVTLSCSPISGHRSVSWYQQTPGQGLQFLFEYFSETQRNKGNFPGRFSGRQFSNSRSEMNVSTLELGDSALYLCASSYQLAGGVTDTQYFGPGTRLTVL.

This rearrangement joins TRBV6-5 to TRBJ1-2; 7 bases match TRBD1. Germline assignment: CDR1 MNHEY and CDR2 SVGAGI. Trimming took 9 bases from V and 4 from J; bases not matched to a gene: 8. The CDR3 extends over 13 amino acids. The CDR3 DNA reads as TGTGCCAGAAACAGGGGCAGACCCTATGGCTACACCTTC. The encoded protein is CARNRGRPYGYTF.

The gene calls are TRBV27 and TRBJ1-5; D is unresolved. Germline V gene data show CDR1 as MNHEY and CDR2 as SMNVEV (reference sequence). The CDR3 loop spans 13 amino acids. Trimming cost V 3 bases and J 5 bases, with 8 bases left between them. The CDR3: CASSFGWDQPQHF. CDR3 nucleotide sequence: TGTGCCAGCAGTTTTGGTTGGGATCAGCCCCAGCATTTT.

The chain carries TRBV6-6 and TRBJ2-7, with D possibly matching TRBD1 (5 bases). V lost 4 bases, J lost 1 base, and 11 bases lay in between. The CDR3 covers 14 residues. Germline V lookup: CDR1 MNHNY, CDR2 SVGAGI (reference sequence). The CDR3 bases are TGTGCCAGCAGTTTTGGACATCATTCCTACGAGCAGTACTTC. This translates into CASSFGHHSYEQYF.

This CDR3 is CASSLGGADEKLFF. The DNA for the CDR3 is TGTGCCAGCAGCTTGGGAGGGGCCGATGAAAAACTGTTTTTT. The chain combines TRBV5-8 with TRBJ1-4, with D perhaps matching TRBD1 (5 bases). With 0 bases removed from V and 6 bases from J, the gap between germline ends came to 9 bases. CDR3 length equals 14 residues. Looked up from germline, CDR1 is SGHTS and CDR2 is YDEGEE.